A selection of T cell receptor beta chains follows, all from one sample in a study of T cells in Graves' hyperthyroidism and ophthalmopathy. TCRdb fed the multiplex PCR reads into MiXCR, producing one record per CDR3 protein. The sample consists of 500,000 to 750,000 distinct CDR3 sequences, 14% of them appearing once. The sample taken for sequencing was blood. The receptors originated from a woman under 30 with Graves' ophthalmopathy. CDR3s include the opening cysteine and the closing phenylalanine or tryptophan. Each record gives: D gene, J gene, V gene, clone size, CDR3 protein, CDR3 DNA. D genes are given only for firm matches. Part of the rows lack a size; the others show once, few, many or a class for expanded clones.

d_call: TRBD1
j_call: TRBJ2-2
v_call: TRBV28
clone_size: many
cdr3_aa: CASSSTGIAGELFF
cdr3_nt: TGTGCCAGCAGTTCGACAGGGATAGCCGGGGAGCTGTTTTTT

d_call: -
j_call: TRBJ2-1
v_call: TRBV7-9
clone_size: many
cdr3_aa: CASSPERHEQFF
cdr3_nt: TGTGCCAGCAGCCCAGAGAGGCATGAGCAGTTCTTC

d_call: TRBD1
j_call: TRBJ1-2
v_call: TRBV2
clone_size: many
cdr3_aa: CASSDTGGAGGYTF
cdr3_nt: TGTGCCAGCAGCGATACAGGGGGCGCAGGTGGCTACACCTTC

d_call: TRBD2
j_call: TRBJ2-7
v_call: TRBV20-1
clone_size: many
cdr3_aa: CSAPGTSNPHEQYF
cdr3_nt: TGCAGTGCTCCCGGGACTAGCAATCCCCACGAGCAGTACTTC

d_call: TRBD1
j_call: TRBJ2-3
v_call: TRBV20-1
clone_size: -
cdr3_aa: CSARGLLGTDLDTQYF
cdr3_nt: TGCAGTGCTAGAGGCCTACTAGGGACAGATTTAGATACGCAGTATTTT

d_call: -
j_call: TRBJ1-4
v_call: TRBV7-9
clone_size: few
cdr3_aa: CASSFPRDNEKLFF
cdr3_nt: TGTGCCAGCAGCTTCCCGCGGGATAATGAAAAACTGTTTTTT

d_call: -
j_call: TRBJ1-6
v_call: TRBV7-6
clone_size: -
cdr3_aa: CASSLSGPVGSPLHF
cdr3_nt: TGTGCCAGCAGCTTAAGTGGGCCGGTCGGCTCACCCCTCCACTTT

d_call: -
j_call: TRBJ1-2
v_call: TRBV29-1
clone_size: many
cdr3_aa: CSVTGQPANYGYTF
cdr3_nt: TGCAGCGTTACCGGACAGCCAGCTAACTATGGCTACACCTTC

d_call: -
j_call: TRBJ1-4
v_call: TRBV30
clone_size: many
cdr3_aa: CAWTIPGREKLFF
cdr3_nt: TGTGCCTGGACCATTCCGGGACGGGAAAAACTGTTTTTT

d_call: -
j_call: TRBJ2-7
v_call: TRBV30
clone_size: many
cdr3_aa: CAWSAHTGSSYEQYF
cdr3_nt: TGTGCCTGGAGTGCCCATACAGGGTCCTCCTACGAGCAGTACTTC

d_call: TRBD1
j_call: TRBJ1-1
v_call: TRBV4-2
clone_size: -
cdr3_aa: CASSFDRATEAFF
cdr3_nt: TGTGCCAGCAGTTTCGACAGGGCCACTGAAGCTTTCTTT

d_call: TRBD1
j_call: TRBJ2-2
v_call: TRBV9
clone_size: few
cdr3_aa: CASSVVGQGNTGELFF
cdr3_nt: TGTGCCAGCAGCGTAGTGGGACAGGGGAACACCGGGGAGCTGTTTTTT

d_call: TRBD1
j_call: TRBJ1-2
v_call: TRBV20-1
clone_size: -
cdr3_aa: CSAGETGAQYGYTF
cdr3_nt: TGCAGTGCTGGGGAAACAGGGGCCCAGTATGGCTACACCTTC

d_call: -
j_call: TRBJ2-6
v_call: TRBV6-5
clone_size: -
cdr3_aa: CASTYSMRGASPGANVLTF
cdr3_nt: TGTGCCAGCACTTACTCGATGAGGGGCGCGTCACCTGGGGCCAACGTCCTGACTTTC

d_call: TRBD2
j_call: TRBJ2-2
v_call: TRBV29-1
clone_size: -
cdr3_aa: CSVVGLAGGVVTGELFF
cdr3_nt: TGCAGCGTTGTGGGACTAGCGGGAGGAGTTGTCACCGGGGAGCTGTTTTTT

d_call: -
j_call: TRBJ2-1
v_call: TRBV7-2
clone_size: -
cdr3_aa: CASSNHQGNNEQFF
cdr3_nt: TGTGCCAGCAGCAACCATCAGGGAAACAATGAGCAGTTCTTC